This T cell receptor (beta chain) was captured in a study of control samples from healthy donors and cancer patients (dated by TCRdb to 2020 to 2022). V and J are truncated by 3 bases and 3 bases respectively, leaving an intervening sequence of 11 bases. The germline V gene provides CDR1 SGHRS and CDR2 YFSETQ. The CDR3 contains 14 residues, cysteine and phenylalanine counted. Only the CDR3 portion is preserved as DNA: 42 bases, with reading frame beginning at the first base. Libraries were constructed by the immunoSEQ multiplex PCR assay. The table comes from immuneACCESS by way of TCRdb, which keeps in-frame sequences with V and J called. Part of the clones is missing from these tables; in studies checked, under half for an unresolved V gene and the rest for unknown reasons. This sample is represented by 100,000 to 150,000 clones; roughly 92% of them were singletons. The ten largest clonotypes hold around 6% of the sample.

About this clone itself: Its antigen specificity is not known. No base-level quality is on record; no much larger clone is a single base apart.

The receptor's source is a man aged 18 to 35 in good health. The sequenced material came from blood. The V and J segments used are TRBV5-1 and TRBJ2-3; no D gene is confidently identified. The CDR3 has the sequence CASSSRGQTDTQYF. The nucleotides read TGCGCCAGCAGCTCTAGAGGTCAAACAGATACGCAGTATTTT. The CDR3, completed at both ends by the reference TRBV5-1 and TRBJ2-3 genes, gives the full variable domain KAGVTQTPRYLIKTRGQQVTLSCSPISGHRSVSWYQQTPGQGLQFLFEYFSETQRNKGNFPGRFSGRQFSNSRSEMNVSTLELGDSALYLCASSSRGQTDTQYFGPGTRLTVL.